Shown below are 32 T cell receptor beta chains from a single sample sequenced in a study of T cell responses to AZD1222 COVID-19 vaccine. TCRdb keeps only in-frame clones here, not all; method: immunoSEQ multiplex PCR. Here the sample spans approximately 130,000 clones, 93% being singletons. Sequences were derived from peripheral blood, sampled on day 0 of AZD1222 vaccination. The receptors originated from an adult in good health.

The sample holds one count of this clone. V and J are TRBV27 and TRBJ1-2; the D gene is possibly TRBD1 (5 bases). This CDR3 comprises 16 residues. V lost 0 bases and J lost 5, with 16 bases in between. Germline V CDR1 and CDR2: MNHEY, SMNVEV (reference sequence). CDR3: CASSLSPQDSIYGYTF. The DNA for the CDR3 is TGTGCCAGCAGTTTATCCCCTCAAGACAGCATATATGGCTACACCTTC.

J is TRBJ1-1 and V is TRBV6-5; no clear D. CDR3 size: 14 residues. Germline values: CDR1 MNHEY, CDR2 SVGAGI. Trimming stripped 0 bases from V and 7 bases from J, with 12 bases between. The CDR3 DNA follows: TGTGCCAGCAGTTACTCTTGGTGGGTGGATGAAGCTTTCTTT. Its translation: CASSYSWWVDEAFF.

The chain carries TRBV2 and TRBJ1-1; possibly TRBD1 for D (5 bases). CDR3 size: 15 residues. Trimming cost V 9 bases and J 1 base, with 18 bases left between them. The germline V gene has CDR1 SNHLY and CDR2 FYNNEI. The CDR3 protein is CARRDVGERNTEAFF. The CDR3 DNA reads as TGTGCCAGAAGGGATGTGGGGGAGAGGAACACTGAAGCTTTCTTT.

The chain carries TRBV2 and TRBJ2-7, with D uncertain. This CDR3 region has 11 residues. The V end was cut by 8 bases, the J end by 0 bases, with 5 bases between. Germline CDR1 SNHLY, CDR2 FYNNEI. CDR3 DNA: TGTGCCAGCTCGAGCTCCTACGAGCAGTACTTC. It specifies CASSSSYEQYF.

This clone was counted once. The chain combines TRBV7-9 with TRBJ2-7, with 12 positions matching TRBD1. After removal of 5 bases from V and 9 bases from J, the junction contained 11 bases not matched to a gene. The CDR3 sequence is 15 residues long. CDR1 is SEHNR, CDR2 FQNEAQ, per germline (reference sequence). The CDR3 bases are TGTGCCAGCAGCCCACCGGGACAGGGGGCTTTCGGGCAGTACTTC. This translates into CASSPPGQGAFGQYF.

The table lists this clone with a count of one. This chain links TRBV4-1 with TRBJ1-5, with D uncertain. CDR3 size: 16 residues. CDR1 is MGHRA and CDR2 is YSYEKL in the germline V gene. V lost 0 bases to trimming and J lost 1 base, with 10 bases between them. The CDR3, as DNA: TGCGCCAGCAGCCAAGATGAAGGGCCCAGCAATCAGCCCCAGCATTTT. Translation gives CASSQDEGPSNQPQHF.

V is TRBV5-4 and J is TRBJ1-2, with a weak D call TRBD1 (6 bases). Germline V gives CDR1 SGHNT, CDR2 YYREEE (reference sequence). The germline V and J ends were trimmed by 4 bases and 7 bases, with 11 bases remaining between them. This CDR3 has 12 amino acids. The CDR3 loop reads CASSPGAGGYTF. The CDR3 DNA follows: TGTGCCAGCAGCCCAGGGGCGGGTGGCTACACCTTC.

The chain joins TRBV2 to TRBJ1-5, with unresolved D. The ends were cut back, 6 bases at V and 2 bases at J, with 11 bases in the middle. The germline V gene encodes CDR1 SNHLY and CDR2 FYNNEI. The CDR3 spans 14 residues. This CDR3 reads CASSGPGRNQPQHF. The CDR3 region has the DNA TGTGCCAGCAGCGGACCAGGCCGCAATCAGCCCCAGCATTTT.

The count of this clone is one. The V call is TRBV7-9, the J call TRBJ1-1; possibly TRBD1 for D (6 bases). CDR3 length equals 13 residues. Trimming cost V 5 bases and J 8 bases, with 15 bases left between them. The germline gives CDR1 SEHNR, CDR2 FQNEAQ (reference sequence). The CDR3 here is CASSPGQSREAFF. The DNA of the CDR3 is TGTGCCAGCAGCCCAGGACAGTCTCGAGAAGCTTTCTTT.

The CDR3 DNA is TGTGCCAGCAGCTTAGATCGGGGGGCGGCTGAAGCTTTCTTT. Translated, it gives CASSLDRGAAEAFF. The V call is TRBV7-9, the J call TRBJ1-1; TRBD1 might be the D (6 bases). V was clipped by 1 base and J by 6 bases, with 12 bases between them. Germline CDR1 is SEHNR and CDR2 is FQNEAQ (reference sequence). This CDR3 comprises 14 residues. Combining the CDR3 with reference TRBV7-9 and TRBJ1-1 gives the whole variable domain DTGVSQNPRHKITKRGQNVTFRCDPISEHNRLYWYRQTLGQGPEFLTYFQNEAQLEKSRLLSDRFSAERPKGSFSTLEIQRTEQGDSAMYLCASSLDRGAAEAFFGQGTRLTVV.

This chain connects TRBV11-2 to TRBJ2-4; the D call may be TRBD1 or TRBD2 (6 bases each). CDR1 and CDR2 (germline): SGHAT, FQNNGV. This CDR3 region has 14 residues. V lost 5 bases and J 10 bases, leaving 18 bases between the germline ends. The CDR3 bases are TGTGCCAGCAGCCCAGACAGGTACCGGGGGATTCAGTACTTC. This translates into CASSPDRYRGIQYF.

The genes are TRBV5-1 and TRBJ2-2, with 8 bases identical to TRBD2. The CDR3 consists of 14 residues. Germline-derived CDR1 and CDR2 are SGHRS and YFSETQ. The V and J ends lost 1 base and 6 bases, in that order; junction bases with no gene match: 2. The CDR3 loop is CASSLTGGPGELFF. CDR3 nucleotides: TGCGCCAGCAGCTTGACGGGAGGGCCCGGGGAGCTGTTTTTT.

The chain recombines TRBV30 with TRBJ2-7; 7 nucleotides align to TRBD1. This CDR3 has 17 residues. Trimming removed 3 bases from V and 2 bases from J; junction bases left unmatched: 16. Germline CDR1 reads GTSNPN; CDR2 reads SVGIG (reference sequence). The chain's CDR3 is CAWSGSPPQGNTYEQYF. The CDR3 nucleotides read TGTGCCTGGAGCGGAAGTCCTCCACAGGGGAACACCTACGAGCAGTACTTC.

The CDR3 coding sequence is TGTGCCAGCGCGTCGGGGGGCACCGGGGAGCTGTTTTTT. Its protein is CASASGGTGELFF. The J gene is TRBJ2-2, the V gene TRBV7-9; 7 bases map to TRBD2. The CDR3 runs 13 residues. In germline, CDR1 is SEHNR, CDR2 FQNEAQ (reference sequence). V lost 8 bases, J lost 4 bases, and 4 bases stayed unmatched.

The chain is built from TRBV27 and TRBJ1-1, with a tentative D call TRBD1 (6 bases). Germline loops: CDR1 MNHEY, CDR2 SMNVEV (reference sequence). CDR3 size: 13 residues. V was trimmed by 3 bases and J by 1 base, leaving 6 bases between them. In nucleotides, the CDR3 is TGTGCCAGCAGTTTGACAGGGAACACTGAAGCTTTCTTT. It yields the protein CASSLTGNTEAFF.

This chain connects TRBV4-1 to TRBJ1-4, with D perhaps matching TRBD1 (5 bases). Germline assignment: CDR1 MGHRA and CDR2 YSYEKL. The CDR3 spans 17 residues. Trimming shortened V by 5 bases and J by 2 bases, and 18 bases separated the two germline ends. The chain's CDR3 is CASSYPGRGRTNEKLFF. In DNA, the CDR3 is TGCGCCAGCAGCTATCCCGGCCGGGGCAGGACTAATGAAAAACTGTTTTTT.

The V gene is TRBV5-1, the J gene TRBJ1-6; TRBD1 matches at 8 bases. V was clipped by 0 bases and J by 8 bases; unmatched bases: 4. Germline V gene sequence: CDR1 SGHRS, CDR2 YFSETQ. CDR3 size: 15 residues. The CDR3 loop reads CASSLGTGNDSPLHF. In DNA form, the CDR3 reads TGCGCCAGCAGCTTGGGGACAGGGAATGATTCACCCCTCCACTTT.

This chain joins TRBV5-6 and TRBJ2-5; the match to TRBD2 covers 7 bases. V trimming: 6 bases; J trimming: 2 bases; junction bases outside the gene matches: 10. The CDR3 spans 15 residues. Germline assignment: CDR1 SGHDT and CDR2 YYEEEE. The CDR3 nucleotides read TGTGCCAGCACCCTGATAACGGGGGGACAAGAGACCCAGTACTTC. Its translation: CASTLITGGQETQYF.

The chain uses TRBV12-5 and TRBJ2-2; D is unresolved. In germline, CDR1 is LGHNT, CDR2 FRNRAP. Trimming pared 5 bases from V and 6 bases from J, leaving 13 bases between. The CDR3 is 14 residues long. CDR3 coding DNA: TGTGCTAGTGGTGACCCGATAGGGTCCGGGGAGCTGTTTTTT. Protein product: CASGDPIGSGELFF.

The CDR3 DNA reads TGTGCCAGCAGCTTTGACGGTGCGTACTACCTCGAGCAGTACTTC. Translated: CASSFDGAYYLEQYF. This sequence joins TRBV5-5 and TRBJ2-7; D remains ambiguous. V was pared by 2 bases and J by 6 bases, with 18 bases between. Germline CDR1 SGHKS, CDR2 YYEKEE (reference sequence). This CDR3 region has 15 residues.

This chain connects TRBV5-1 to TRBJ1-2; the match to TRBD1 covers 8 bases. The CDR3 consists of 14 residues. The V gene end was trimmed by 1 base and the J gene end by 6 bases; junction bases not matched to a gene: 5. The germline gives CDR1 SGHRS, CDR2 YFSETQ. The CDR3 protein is CASSLRTGRDGYTF. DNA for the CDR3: TGCGCCAGCAGCTTGAGGACAGGGCGAGATGGCTACACCTTC.

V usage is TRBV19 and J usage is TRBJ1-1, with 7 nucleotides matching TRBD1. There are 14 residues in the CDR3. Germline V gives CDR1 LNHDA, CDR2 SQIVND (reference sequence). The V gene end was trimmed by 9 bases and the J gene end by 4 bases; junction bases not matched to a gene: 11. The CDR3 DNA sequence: TGTGCCAGCATGACCAACAGGGGTCCCACTGAAGCTTTCTTT. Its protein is CASMTNRGPTEAFF.

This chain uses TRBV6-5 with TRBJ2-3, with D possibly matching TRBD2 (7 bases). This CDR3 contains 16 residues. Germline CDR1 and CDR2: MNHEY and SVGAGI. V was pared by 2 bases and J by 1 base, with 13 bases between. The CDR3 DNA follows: TGTGCCAGCAGTTACGTACCGGGGGGCGGCACAGATACGCAGTATTTT. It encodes CASSYVPGGGTDTQYF.

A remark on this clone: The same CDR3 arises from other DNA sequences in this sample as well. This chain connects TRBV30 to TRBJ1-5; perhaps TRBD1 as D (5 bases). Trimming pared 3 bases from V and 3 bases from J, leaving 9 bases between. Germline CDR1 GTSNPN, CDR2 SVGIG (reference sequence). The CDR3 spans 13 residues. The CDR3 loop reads CAWSGGINQPQHF. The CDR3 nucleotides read TGTGCCTGGAGCGGGGGGATCAATCAGCCCCAGCATTTT.

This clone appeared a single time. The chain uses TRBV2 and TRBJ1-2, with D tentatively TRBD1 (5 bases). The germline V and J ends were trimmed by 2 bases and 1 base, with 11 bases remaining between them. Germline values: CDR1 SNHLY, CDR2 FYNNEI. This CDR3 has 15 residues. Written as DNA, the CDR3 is TGTGCCAGCAGTGAACAGGGAGGGATTAACTATGGCTACACCTTC. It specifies CASSEQGGINYGYTF.

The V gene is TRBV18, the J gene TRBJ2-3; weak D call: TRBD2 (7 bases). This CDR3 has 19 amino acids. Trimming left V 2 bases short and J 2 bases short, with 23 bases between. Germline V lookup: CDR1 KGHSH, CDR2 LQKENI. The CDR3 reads CASSPRGGARTDFTDTQYF. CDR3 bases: TGTGCCAGCTCACCAAGAGGGGGGGCTCGAACGGACTTCACAGATACGCAGTATTTT.

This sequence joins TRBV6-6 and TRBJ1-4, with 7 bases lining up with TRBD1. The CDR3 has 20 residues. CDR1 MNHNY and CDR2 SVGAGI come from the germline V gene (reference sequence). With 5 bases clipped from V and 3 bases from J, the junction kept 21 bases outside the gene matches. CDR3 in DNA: TGTGCCAGCAGTCCCCGATTAGGACAGGCCGAGGGGGGGGCTAATGAAAAACTGTTTTTT. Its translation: CASSPRLGQAEGGANEKLFF.

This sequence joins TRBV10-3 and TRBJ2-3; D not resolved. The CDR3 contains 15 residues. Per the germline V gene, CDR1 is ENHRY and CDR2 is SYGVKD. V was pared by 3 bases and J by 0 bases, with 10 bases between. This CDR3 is CAISDPRSSTDTQYF. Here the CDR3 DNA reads TGTGCCATCAGTGACCCCAGGTCTAGCACAGATACGCAGTATTTT.

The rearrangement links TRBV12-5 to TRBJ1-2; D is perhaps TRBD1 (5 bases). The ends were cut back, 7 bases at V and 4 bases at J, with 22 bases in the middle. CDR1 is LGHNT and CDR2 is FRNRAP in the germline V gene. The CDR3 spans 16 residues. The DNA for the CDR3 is TGTGCTAGTGCCACCCGGGGGGGGTCCGGAGTCTATGGCTACACCTTC. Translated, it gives CASATRGGSGVYGYTF.

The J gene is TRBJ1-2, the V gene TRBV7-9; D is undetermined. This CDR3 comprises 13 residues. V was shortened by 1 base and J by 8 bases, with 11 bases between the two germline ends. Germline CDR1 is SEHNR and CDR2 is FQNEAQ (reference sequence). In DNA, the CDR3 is TGTGCCAGCAGCTTAGGCGAAGGTCTGGGCTACACCTTC. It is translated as CASSLGEGLGYTF.

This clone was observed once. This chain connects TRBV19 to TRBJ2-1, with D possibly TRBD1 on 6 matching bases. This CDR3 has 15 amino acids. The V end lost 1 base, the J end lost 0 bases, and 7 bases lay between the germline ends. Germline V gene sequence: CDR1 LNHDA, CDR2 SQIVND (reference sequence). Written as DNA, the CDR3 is TGTGCCAGTAGTATAGGGGGGCCCTCCTACAATGAGCAGTTCTTC. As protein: CASSIGGPSYNEQFF.

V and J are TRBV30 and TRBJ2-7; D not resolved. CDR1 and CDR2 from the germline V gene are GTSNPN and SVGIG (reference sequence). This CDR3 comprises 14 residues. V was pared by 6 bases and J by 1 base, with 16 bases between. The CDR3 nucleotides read TGTGCCTGCCAGACAAGGAGCCAATCCTACGAGCAGTACTTC. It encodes CACQTRSQSYEQYF. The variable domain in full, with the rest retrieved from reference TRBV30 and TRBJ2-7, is SQTIHQWPATLVQPVGSPLSLECTVEGTSNPNLYWYRQAAGRGLQLLFYSVGIGQISSEVPQNLSASRPQDRQFILSSKKLLLSDSGFYLCACQTRSQSYEQYFGPGTRLTVT.